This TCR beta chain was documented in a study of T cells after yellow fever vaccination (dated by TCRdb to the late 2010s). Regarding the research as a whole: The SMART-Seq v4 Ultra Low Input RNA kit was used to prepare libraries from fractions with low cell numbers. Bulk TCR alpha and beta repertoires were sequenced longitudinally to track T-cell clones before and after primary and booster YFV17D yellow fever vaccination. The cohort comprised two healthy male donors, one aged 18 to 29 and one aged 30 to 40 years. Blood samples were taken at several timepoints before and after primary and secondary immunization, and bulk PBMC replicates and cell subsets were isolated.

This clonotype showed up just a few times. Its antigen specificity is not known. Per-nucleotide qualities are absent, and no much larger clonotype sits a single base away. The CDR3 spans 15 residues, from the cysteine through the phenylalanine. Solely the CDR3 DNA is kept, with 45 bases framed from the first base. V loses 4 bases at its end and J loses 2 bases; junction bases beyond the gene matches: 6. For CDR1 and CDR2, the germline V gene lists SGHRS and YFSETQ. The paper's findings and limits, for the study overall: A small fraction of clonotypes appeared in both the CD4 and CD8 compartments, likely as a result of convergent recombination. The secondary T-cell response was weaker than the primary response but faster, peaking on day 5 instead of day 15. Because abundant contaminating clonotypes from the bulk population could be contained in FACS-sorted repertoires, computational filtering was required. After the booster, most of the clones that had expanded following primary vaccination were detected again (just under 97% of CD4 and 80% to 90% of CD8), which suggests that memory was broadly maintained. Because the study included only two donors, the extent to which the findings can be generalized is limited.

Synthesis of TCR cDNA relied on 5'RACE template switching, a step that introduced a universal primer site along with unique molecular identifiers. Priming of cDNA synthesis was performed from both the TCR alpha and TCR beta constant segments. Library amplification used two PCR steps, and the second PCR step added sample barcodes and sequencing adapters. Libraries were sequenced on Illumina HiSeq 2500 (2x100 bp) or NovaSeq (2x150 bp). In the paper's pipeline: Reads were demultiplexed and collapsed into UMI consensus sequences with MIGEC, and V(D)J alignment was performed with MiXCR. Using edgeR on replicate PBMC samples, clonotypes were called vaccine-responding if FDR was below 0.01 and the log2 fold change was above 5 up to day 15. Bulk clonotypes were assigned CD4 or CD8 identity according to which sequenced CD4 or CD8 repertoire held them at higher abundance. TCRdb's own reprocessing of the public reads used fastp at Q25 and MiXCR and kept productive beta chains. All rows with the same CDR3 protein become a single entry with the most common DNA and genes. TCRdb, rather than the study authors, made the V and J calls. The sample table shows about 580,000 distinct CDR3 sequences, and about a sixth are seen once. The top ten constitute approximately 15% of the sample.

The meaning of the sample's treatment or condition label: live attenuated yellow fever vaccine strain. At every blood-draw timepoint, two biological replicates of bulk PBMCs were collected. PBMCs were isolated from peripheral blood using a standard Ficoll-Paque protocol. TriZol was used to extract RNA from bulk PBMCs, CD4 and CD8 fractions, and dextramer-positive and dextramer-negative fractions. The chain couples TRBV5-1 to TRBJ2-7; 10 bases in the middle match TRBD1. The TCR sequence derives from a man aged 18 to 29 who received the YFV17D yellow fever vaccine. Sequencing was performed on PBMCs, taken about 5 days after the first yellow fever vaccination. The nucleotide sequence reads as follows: TGCGCCAGCAGCAGACTCGGACAGGGGGCCTACGAGCAGTACTTC. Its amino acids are CASSRLGQGAYEQYF.